This section outlines one T cell receptor (beta chain) sequence together with its context. Its specificity is not known. The germline gene is not matched at one end of the junction; a read error may be the cause. Subjects aged 18 to 65 presented with newly diagnosed hyperthyroidism of less than 2 months' duration. Clinical symptoms, serum thyroxine and TRAb, thyroid ultrasound and orbital computed tomography together formed the diagnostic basis. Researchers amplified the TCR beta CDR3 regions from RNA transcripts. The TCR CDR3 was amplified in a first-round RT-PCR using the HTBI primer set. TCRdb independently ran MiXCR on the multiplex PCR reads; one entry per CDR3 protein. The sample holds under 700,000 distinct CDR3 sequences, roughly 50% seen once. This record comes from a study of T cells in Graves' hyperthyroidism and ophthalmopathy. Study-level findings and limits: It was a median approximately 7.1 months before onset that the model predicted ophthalmopathy. Most clonotypes that expanded in the thyroid above 0.001 also showed up in blood.

The CDR3 extends over 14 amino acids. Per the germline V gene, CDR1 is SGHTA and CDR2 is FQGNSA. The chain recombines TRBV7-2 with TRBJ2-7; a possible D gene is TRBD1 (6 bases). Sequencing used peripheral blood or thyroid tissue (not recorded which). The receptor comes from a young woman with Graves' hyperthyroidism. In DNA, the CDR3 is TGCGCCAGCAGCCAAGAACAGGGATGGAACGAGCAGTACTTC. It specifies CASSQEQGWNEQYF.